This T cell receptor (beta chain) was identified during a study of cytomegalovirus exposure and HLA in healthy donors. Germline V gene lookup returns CDR1 MNHEY and CDR2 SVGAGI. The CDR3 covers 14 residues. Primers included in the PCR were 60 Vbeta and 13 Jbeta primers. Only in-frame clones appear in the TCRdb table, and some are missing; sequencing was by immunoSEQ multiplex PCR. The sample comprises 100,000 or so clones, 83% of which are singletons, and roughly 6% rests with the top ten. On this clone itself: Its target is not known. One junction end does not reproduce the germline sequence, and a read error may be involved.

Findings and caveats of the study: TCR beta sequences reportedly predicted most subjects' HLA-A and HLA-B alleles accurately. Available immune exposure information covered CMV serostatus only. Highest at DRB1 and lowest at HLA-C, TCR association rates differed among HLA loci in a later analysis.

The specimen was PBMCs. The genes are TRBV6-5 and TRBJ1-5, with D possibly TRBD1 on 6 matching bases. The source of this sequence is a man between 18 and 35 years old in good health and CMV-seronegative. For the CDR3, the DNA is TGTGCCATCAGTGAGGGGGAATTCAATCAGCCCCAGCATTTT. Amino acids: CAISEGEFNQPQHF.